This T cell receptor (beta chain) was obtained from a study of beta chain features in type 1 diabetes. Study-wide results and limits: People with Type 1 diabetes carried modestly yet significantly shorter TCRB CDR3s in all four CD4+ subsets.

The CDR3 has 15 residues. Germline V gene lookup returns CDR1 GTSNPN and CDR2 SVGIG (reference sequence). The V gene lost 4 bases and the J gene lost 6 bases, with 21 bases spanning the gap. This clone was detected a few times. What it binds is unknown. Of the isolated RNA, all was reverse transcribed, and so the sequenced material was expressed TCRB transcripts. Assay used: immunoSEQ multiplex PCR; TCRdb lists only in-frame clones, some missing. Among some 640,000 clones listed, over 11% were seen once. The receptor comes from a man between 18 and 35 years old with type 1 diabetes. The sequencing sample was made of naive CD4+ T cells from blood. The chain recombines TRBV30 with TRBJ1-1; tentatively, D is TRBD1 (5 bases). The CDR3 region is CAWNKIGREGPEAFF. DNA of the CDR3: TGTGCCTGGAATAAGATAGGCAGGGAGGGCCCTGAAGCTTTCTTT.